This TCR beta chain was retrieved from a study of control samples from healthy donors and cancer patients. Profiled with immunoSEQ multiplex PCR; TCRdb holds only in-frame clones, not every one. The sample yields about 95,000 clones, 91% seen once. Germline values: CDR1 KGHSH, CDR2 LQKENI. Trimming shortened V by 3 bases and J by 5 bases, and 14 bases separated the two germline ends. This CDR3 has 15 amino acids. The chain links TRBV18 to TRBJ1-5; D ambiguous. The receptor comes from a woman between 25 and 40 years old in good health. Sequencing input: blood. The CDR3 spells CASSPTQPTHQPQHF. In DNA, the CDR3 is TGTGCCAGCTCACCGACACAACCAACCCATCAGCCCCAGCATTTT.